The following is a T cell receptor beta chain sequence with its context. The data originate from a study of blood T cell repertoires in COVID-19. Study context: COVID-19 samples, acute and convalescent, were from the United States, Italy and Spain.

Repertoires were generated with immunoSEQ multiplex PCR, while TCRdb's copy carries only in-frame clones and drops some. The sample has 210,000 or so clones, about 90% seen once. The V end was cut by 7 bases, the J end by 6 bases, with 8 bases between. CDR1 and CDR2 from the germline V gene are MNHEY and SVGAGI. CDR3 size: 11 residues. The TCR was taken from a man younger than 40 with acute or convalescent COVID-19. The specimen was peripheral blood. The genes are TRBV6-5 and TRBJ2-3; no firm D call. CDR3 region: CASNSRDTQYF. The CDR3 nucleotides are TGTGCCAGCAACAGTCGTGATACGCAGTATTTT.